These T cell receptor beta chains were read from a single sample in a study of OX40 agonist ivuxolimab in advanced cancers. TCRdb's copy holds only in-frame clones and misses some; the assay was immunoSEQ multiplex PCR. The sample records 80,000 or so clones, 90% to 95% being singletons. The sequencing here drew on CD4+ or CD8+ T cells sorted from blood, taken in a trial of the OX40 agonist ivuxolimab. These receptors were taken from an adult with an advanced solid tumor such as melanoma, head and neck, liver or kidney cancer. Both conserved end residues are part of each CDR3. D genes are given only for firm matches. Clone size is shown for a subset of rows, as once, few, many or a class of expanded clone.

V	size	J	D	length	DNA	CDR3
TRBV5-8	few	TRBJ1-2	TRBD1	14	TGTGCCAGCAGCCCATTACAGGGGGCGCATGGCTACACCTTC	CASSPLQGAHGYTF
TRBV6-5	NA	TRBJ2-2	NA	15	TGTGCCAGCAGTTCCGGGACATCAATGATCGGGGAGCTGTTTTTT	CASSSGTSMIGELFF
TRBV18	NA	TRBJ2-7	NA	14	TGTGCCAGCCACGGAGGAGCGAGCTCCTACGAGCAGTACTTC	CASHGGASSYEQYF
TRBV7-9	NA	TRBJ2-7	NA	16	TGTGCCAGCAGCTTACTGACCCCGCCGGTGGGTAACGAGCAGTACTTC	CASSLLTPPVGNEQYF
TRBV5-1	NA	TRBJ2-2	NA	14	TGCGCCAGCAGGCCTGCAGGTCGCACCGGGGAGCTGTTTTTT	CASRPAGRTGELFF
TRBV7-9	NA	TRBJ2-3	NA	14	TGTGCCAGCAGCTTAAGTGTCAGCACAGATACGCAGTATTTT	CASSLSVSTDTQYF
TRBV28	NA	TRBJ2-7	TRBD1	14	TGTGCCAGCAGTCCGGGACAGGGGCCCTACGAGCAGTACTTC	CASSPGQGPYEQYF
TRBV4-3	NA	TRBJ2-6	NA	16	TGCGCCAGCAGCCTCGCTGGGGGTGCTGGGGCCAACGTCCTGACTTTC	CASSLAGGAGANVLTF
TRBV7-9	few	TRBJ2-7	TRBD2	14	TGTGCCAGCAGCTTAGACACCGCGCGGGAGGAGCAGTACTTC	CASSLDTAREEQYF
TRBV6-5	NA	TRBJ1-5	NA	13	TGTGCCAGCAGTTCGCTGGACGGACAGCCCCAGCATTTT	CASSSLDGQPQHF
TRBV21-1	NA	TRBJ1-4	NA	16	TGTGCCAGCAGGCAAGAGGGGGTTACAACTAATGAAAAACTGTTTTTT	CASRQEGVTTNEKLFF
TRBV7-2	NA	TRBJ2-2	NA	14	TGTGCCAGCAGCCCTTTCGACTCCACCGGGGAGCTGTTTTTT	CASSPFDSTGELFF
TRBV5-1	NA	TRBJ2-1	TRBD2	16	TGCGCCAGCAGCCGGACTAGCGGGACCTACTACAATGAGCAGTTCTTC	CASSRTSGTYYNEQFF
TRBV28	NA	TRBJ1-5	NA	18	TGTGCCAGCAGTTTCGAGAAAGGGAAGGGGTATAGCAATCAGCCCCAGCATTTT	CASSFEKGKGYSNQPQHF
TRBV6-1	once	TRBJ2-5	NA	15	TGTGCCAGCAGTACCCTCGGGGTAGCGGTCGAGACCCAGTACTTC	CASSTLGVAVETQYF
TRBV5-5	NA	TRBJ2-7	TRBD2	13	TGTGCCAGCAGCTCCTGGACTAGGGATTCGCAGTACTTC	CASSSWTRDSQYF
TRBV19	NA	TRBJ1-4	NA	19	TGTGCCAGTAGTATAAGTCGGGGTCGGACATTGGCAACTAATGAAAAACTGTTTTTT	CASSISRGRTLATNEKLFF
TRBV7-8	NA	TRBJ2-3	TRBD2	16	TGTGCCAGCAGCTTAGCGGCTAGCGGGGGGGAAGATACGCAGTATTTT	CASSLAASGGEDTQYF
TRBV9	once	TRBJ2-1	NA	15	TGTGCCAGCAGCGTCTCTAGCGACCCTCTATATGAGCAGTTCTTC	CASSVSSDPLYEQFF
TRBV28	NA	TRBJ1-2	NA	15	TGTGCCAGCAGTTTAGAGGACGTTTGGAACTATGGCTACACCTTC	CASSLEDVWNYGYTF
TRBV4-3	once	TRBJ2-1	TRBD1	16	TGCGCCAGCAGCCGGAATACAGGGGATTCCTACAATGAGCAGTTCTTC	CASSRNTGDSYNEQFF
TRBV5-8	NA	TRBJ1-2	NA	16	TGTGCCAGCAGCTTGAATCTCGGACAGATTAACTATGGCTACACCTTC	CASSLNLGQINYGYTF
TRBV7-2	NA	TRBJ2-7	NA	15	TGTGCCAGCAGCTTACAGGGGAAGTTAAGAAACGAGCAGTACTTC	CASSLQGKLRNEQYF